This T cell receptor beta chain came from a study of CD8+ T cells in alopecia areata. The authors extracted RNA and reverse transcribed it into cDNA as the sequencing template. TCRdb keeps only in-frame clones here, not all; method: immunoSEQ multiplex PCR. The table records approximately 61,000 clones, over 95% of them present only once. From germline, CDR1 is LNHDA and CDR2 SQIVND (reference sequence). V lost 3 bases and J lost 5, with 13 bases in between. This CDR3 region has 14 residues. This chain connects TRBV19 to TRBJ1-1; a possible D gene is TRBD1 (5 bases). The sequenced sample was CD8+ T cells sorted from blood, obtained at week 0. The TCR originated in a human donor with alopecia areata. In DNA form, the CDR3 reads TGTGCCAGTAGTATCTCGGCCCGGGGGACTGAAGCTTTCTTT. Translating gives CASSISARGTEAFF.